Below are 23 T cell receptor beta chains sequenced from a single sample in a study of OX40 agonist ivuxolimab in advanced cancers. TCRdb keeps only in-frame clones here, not all; method: immunoSEQ multiplex PCR. The sample includes 55,000 to 65,000 clones, 85% of them seen just once. The sample was CD4+ or CD8+ T cells sorted from blood, taken in a trial of the OX40 agonist ivuxolimab. The receptors here all came from an adult with an advanced solid tumor such as melanoma, head and neck, liver or kidney cancer.

CDR3 sequence reads: CASSLASTGPYGYTF. The CDR3 region has the DNA TGTGCCAGCAGCTTAGCGTCTACCGGACCCTATGGCTACACCTTC. The chain joins TRBV7-9 to TRBJ1-2; D is uncertain. The V end was cut by 0 bases, the J end by 4 bases, with 12 bases between. Germline V gene data show CDR1 as SEHNR and CDR2 as FQNEAQ (reference sequence). CDR3 length equals 15 residues.

This clone was counted between two and nine times. The chain uses TRBV7-3 and TRBJ2-3, with 8 bases that match TRBD2. CDR3 length: 16 amino acids. Trimming removed 1 base from V and 4 bases from J; junction bases left unmatched: 7. Germline V lookup: CDR1 SGHTA, CDR2 FQGTGA. This CDR3 reads CASSLSPAGEADTQYF. The CDR3 coding sequence is TGTGCCAGCAGCTTAAGTCCAGCGGGAGAGGCAGATACGCAGTATTTT. Full variable domain (missing parts from reference TRBV7-3 and TRBJ2-3): GAGVSQTPSNKVTEKGKYVELRCDPISGHTALYWYRQSLGQGPEFLIYFQGTGAADDSGLPNDRFFAVRPEGSVSTLKIQRTERGDSAVYLCASSLSPAGEADTQYFGPGTRLTVL.

CDR3 DNA: TGTGCCAGCAGCTTTTCAGGGGAGGGTCCAGATACGCAGTATTTT. Residues: CASSFSGEGPDTQYF. The chain uses TRBV7-3 and TRBJ2-3; possible D gene TRBD2, 7 bases. Trimming stripped 3 bases from V and 4 bases from J, with 14 bases between. CDR1 and CDR2 (germline): SGHTA, FQGTGA. The CDR3 runs to 15 residues.

This clone was seen only a few times. The gene calls are TRBV6-6 and TRBJ1-5, with D perhaps matching TRBD1 (5 bases). The CDR3 length is 12 residues. Germline V gives CDR1 MNHNY, CDR2 SVGAGI (reference sequence). Trimming shortened V by 5 bases and J by 7 bases, and 9 bases separated the two germline ends. CDR3 amino acids: CASSQGNQPQHF. Written as DNA, the CDR3 is TGTGCCAGCAGTCAGGGAAACCAGCCCCAGCATTTT.

V is TRBV19 and J is TRBJ1-5, with a tentative D call TRBD1 (5 bases). V lost 7 bases to trimming and J lost 9 bases, with 19 bases between them. This CDR3 is built from 14 residues. CDR1 and CDR2 (germline): LNHDA, SQIVND (reference sequence). CDR3 loop: CASKPGELGGPQHF. The CDR3 DNA reads as TGTGCCAGTAAACCCGGAGAGCTCGGGGGGCCCCAGCATTTT.

This sequence joins TRBV11-2 and TRBJ2-3; possible D gene TRBD1, 5 bases. Per germline, CDR1 SGHAT and CDR2 FQNNGV. The CDR3 contains 14 residues. With 0 bases removed from V and 5 bases from J, the gap between germline ends came to 9 bases. The CDR3 nucleotides read TGTGCCAGCAGCTTAGACAGGGTTGGAGATACGCAGTATTTT. Amino acid sequence: CASSLDRVGDTQYF.

The chain combines TRBV10-3 with TRBJ2-2; 7 bases are shared with TRBD1. CDR1 and CDR2 from the germline V gene are ENHRY and SYGVKD. With V trimmed by 6 bases and J by 2 bases, 9 bases remained unmatched. This CDR3 comprises 16 residues. CDR3 coding DNA: TGTGCCATCAGGAGCGATACAGGGGCCAACACCGGGGAGCTGTTTTTT. This codes for CAIRSDTGANTGELFF.

V usage is TRBV10-3 and J usage is TRBJ2-5; 8 bases match TRBD1. The CDR3 sequence is 14 residues long. The germline CDR1 and CDR2 sequences are ENHRY and SYGVKD. V shed 3 bases and J 4 bases; nucleotides not matched to a gene: 4. CDR3: CAISDRGLGETQYF. CDR3 bases: TGTGCCATCAGTGACAGGGGGCTTGGAGAGACCCAGTACTTC.

The rearrangement uses TRBV11-2 and TRBJ2-5, with D tentatively TRBD1 (6 bases). The length of the CDR3 is 14 residues. Germline CDR1 is SGHAT and CDR2 is FQNNGV. The V gene lost 2 bases and the J gene lost 5 bases, with 12 bases spanning the gap. The CDR3 sequence: CASSLYREYETQYF. CDR3 DNA: TGTGCCAGCAGCTTATACAGGGAGTATGAGACCCAGTACTTC.

The genes are TRBV28 and TRBJ1-1, with a tentative D call TRBD1 (6 bases). This CDR3 spans 15 amino acids. The V and J ends lost 2 bases and 4 bases respectively, with 14 bases between them. Germline CDR1 and CDR2: MDHEN and SYDVKM. In DNA form, the CDR3 reads TGTGCCAGCAGTTTAGGGGGCTCGAGGGGCACTGAAGCTTTCTTT. Residues: CASSLGGSRGTEAFF. Based on the CDR3 plus reference TRBV28 and TRBJ1-1, the full variable domain is DVKVTQSSRYLVKRTGEKVFLECVQDMDHENMFWYRQDPGLGLRLIYFSYDVKMKEKGDIPEGYSVSREKKERFSLILESASTNQTSMYLCASSLGGSRGTEAFFGQGTRLTVV.

The V gene is TRBV5-5, the J gene TRBJ2-7, with TRBD1 matching 8 bases. CDR3 size: 16 residues. V lost 4 bases, J lost 3 bases, and 12 bases stayed unmatched. Germline assignment: CDR1 SGHKS and CDR2 YYEKEE (reference sequence). The CDR3 coding sequence is TGTGCCAGCAGCATTAGACAGGGGCTCGATTACTACGAGCAGTACTTC. This codes for CASSIRQGLDYYEQYF.

The chain combines TRBV11-2 with TRBJ1-1, with TRBD1 matching 7 bases. This CDR3 spans 15 amino acids. Trimming at V came to 5 bases and at J to 1 base, leaving 7 bases not matched to a gene. Germline CDR1 is SGHAT and CDR2 is FQNNGV. CDR3 nucleotide sequence: TGTGCCAGCAGCCGGACCGGGACAGCGAACACTGAAGCTTTCTTT. It specifies CASSRTGTANTEAFF.

This clone has a handful of counts. The J gene is TRBJ1-2, the V gene TRBV9; 7 nucleotides line up with TRBD1. Germline CDR1 and CDR2: SGDLS and YYNGEE. There are 13 residues in the CDR3. V shed 0 bases, J shed 6 bases, and the junction held 2 bases outside the gene matches. CDR3 coding DNA: TGTGCCAGCAGCGTAGGTACAGGGGATGGCTACACCTTC. Its translation: CASSVGTGDGYTF. The variable domain in full, completed from reference TRBV9 and TRBJ1-2, reads DSGVTQTPKHLITATGQRVTLRCSPRSGDLSVYWYQQSLDQGLQFLIQYYNGEERAKGNILERFSAQQFPDLHSELNLSSLELGDSALYFCASSVGTGDGYTFGSGTRLTVV.

CDR3 nucleotides: TGTGCCAGTAGTGTGGGACAGGGGACTTTCCCCGGCACTGAAGCTTTCTTT. Translating it yields CASSVGQGTFPGTEAFF. The chain uses TRBV19 and TRBJ1-1; 10 nucleotides match TRBD1. The V segment lost 5 bases and the J segment 4 bases; nucleotides outside the gene matches: 13. Germline CDR1 is LNHDA and CDR2 is SQIVND (reference sequence). CDR3 length: 17 residues.

The chain employs TRBV10-1 and TRBJ2-1; D assignment may be TRBD1 or TRBD2 (6 bases each). V was clipped by 3 bases and J by 5 bases, with 17 bases between them. The CDR3 spans 16 residues. CDR1 and CDR2 from the germline V gene are WNHNN and SYGVQD (reference sequence). The CDR3 spells CASSDSRGVNNNEQFF. The CDR3 DNA follows: TGCGCCAGCAGTGACAGTAGGGGGGTTAATAACAATGAGCAGTTCTTC.

The chain links TRBV28 to TRBJ2-7, with a tentative D call TRBD2 (5 bases). The V and J ends lost 5 bases and 5 bases respectively, with 19 bases between them. CDR3 length: 15 amino acids. CDR1 and CDR2 (germline): MDHEN, SYDVKM. CDR3: CASSTWQDQADEQYF. The CDR3 nucleotides are TGTGCCAGCAGTACCTGGCAGGATCAAGCGGACGAGCAGTACTTC. Together with reference TRBV28 and TRBJ2-7, the CDR3 gives the full variable domain: DVKVTQSSRYLVKRTGEKVFLECVQDMDHENMFWYRQDPGLGLRLIYFSYDVKMKEKGDIPEGYSVSREKKERFSLILESASTNQTSMYLCASSTWQDQADEQYFGPGTRLTVT.

In regard to this clone: At one boundary the junction diverges from the germline segment, which might be a read error. This chain uses TRBV5-6 with TRBJ2-7; no clear D. CDR1 is SGHDT, CDR2 YYEEEE, per germline. The CDR3 runs 15 residues. The CDR3 sequence is CANSPIRRKEYEQYF. The CDR3 coding sequence is TGTGCCAACAGCCCCATCAGGAGAAAAGAATACGAGCAGTACTTC.

The chain has TRBV6-6 and TRBJ2-7; D is uncertain. V lost 2 bases to trimming and J lost 0 bases, with 11 bases between them. Germline CDR1 and CDR2: MNHNY and SVGAGI (reference sequence). This CDR3 spans 15 amino acids. The CDR3 loop is CASSYPGPISYEQYF. Written as DNA, the CDR3 is TGTGCCAGCAGTTACCCCGGGCCCATCTCCTACGAGCAGTACTTC.

This clone was counted once. The rearrangement joins TRBV5-4 to TRBJ1-3, with no clear D. The ends were cut back, 3 bases at V and 0 bases at J, with 16 bases in the middle. This CDR3 has 17 amino acids. Germline V lookup: CDR1 SGHNT, CDR2 YYREEE (reference sequence). CDR3 bases: TGTGCCAGCAGCTCGGAAGGCCCTAAGCGCTCTGGAAACACCATATATTTT. Translation gives CASSSEGPKRSGNTIYF.

V usage is TRBV10-1 and J usage is TRBJ2-3, with TRBD2 identical over 11 bases. J gave up 5 bases and V 6 bases, and 7 bases lay outside the gene matches. The CDR3 loop spans 15 amino acids. The germline V gene has CDR1 WNHNN and CDR2 SYGVQD (reference sequence). As DNA, the CDR3 is TGCGCCAGCAGCCCTACTAGCGGGAGTCGAGATACGCAGTATTTT. Encoded protein: CASSPTSGSRDTQYF.

The chain joins TRBV19 to TRBJ2-6; 7 bases align to TRBD1. The CDR3 sequence is 16 residues long. The V and J ends lost 8 bases and 1 base, in that order; junction bases with no gene match: 8. CDR1 and CDR2 from the germline V gene are LNHDA and SQIVND (reference sequence). DNA for the CDR3: TGTGCCAGTCGTACAGGGGTAGCTTCTGGGGCCAACGTCCTGACTTTC. It translates to CASRTGVASGANVLTF.

The chain joins TRBV5-5 to TRBJ2-7; D not resolved. CDR1 is SGHKS, CDR2 YYEKEE, per germline (reference sequence). The CDR3 runs 15 residues. Trimming pared 5 bases from V and 2 bases from J, leaving 17 bases between. CDR3 in amino acids: CASSFISGPPYEQYF. CDR3 nucleotides: TGTGCCAGCAGTTTTATTTCCGGACCCCCCTACGAGCAGTACTTC.

This clone was seen more than once but under ten times. The chain links TRBV6-1 to TRBJ1-2; maybe TRBD1 (5 bases). V was pared by 2 bases and J by 4 bases, with 5 bases between. Per germline, CDR1 MNHNS and CDR2 SASEGT. The CDR3 totals 12 residues. CDR3 coding DNA: TGTGCCAGCAGTGAACAGGGCTATGGCTACACCTTC. Its translation is CASSEQGYGYTF.